This T cell receptor (beta chain) is drawn from a study of T cell changes during pregnancy in multiple sclerosis. CDR3 length: 12 amino acids. V was shortened by 4 bases and J by 7 bases, with 9 bases between the two germline ends. Germline V gene data show CDR1 as MNHNS and CDR2 as SASEGT. A single count supports this clone. The protocol was immunoSEQ multiplex PCR, while the TCRdb copy is restricted to in-frame clones and leaves out a portion. The table includes approximately 30,000 clones, approximately 91% detected once. This clonotype was sampled from a female donor in good health, enrolled as a control in a pregnancy study. Sequences were derived from CD4+ T cells from peripheral blood mononuclear cells, sampled in the first trimester of pregnancy. The chain carries TRBV6-1 and TRBJ2-3, with D perhaps matching TRBD2 (6 bases). The CDR3 spells CASSAGLNTQYF. CDR3 coding DNA: TGTGCCAGCAGTGCGGGACTGAATACGCAGTATTTT.